Listed below are T cell receptor beta chains from one sample, sequenced in a study of cytomegalovirus exposure and HLA in healthy donors. Profiled with immunoSEQ multiplex PCR; TCRdb holds only in-frame clones, not every one. The sample holds roughly 190,000 clones, 60% to 80% seen once. Sequencing used PBMCs. The receptors derive from a female donor in good health and CMV-seronegative. Each CDR3 is given with its conserved first and last residue. Fields, in order: D gene, clone size, J gene, V gene, CDR3 DNA, CDR3 protein. The D gene is left open where the match is weak. Some rows have no size entry. The others give once, few or many, or a class for an expanded clone.

TRBD1 - TRBJ2-7 TRBV5-1 TGCGCCAGCAGCTTGGGGGGACAGCGCTCCTACGAGCAGTACTTC CASSLGGQRSYEQYF
- - TRBJ2-3 TRBV9 TGTGCCAGCAGCCCCCGGTCCCTGACAGGTACGCAGTATTTT CASSPRSLTGTQYF
TRBD1 - TRBJ1-2 TRBV29-1 TGCAGCGTTGACAGGGGGATCGATGGCTACACCTTC CSVDRGIDGYTF
TRBD1 - TRBJ2-7 TRBV27 TGTGCCAGCAGTAGACAGGGGGCTTTATACGAGCAGTACTTC CASSRQGALYEQYF
TRBD2 - TRBJ2-3 TRBV27 TGTGCCAGCAAAACGGGGGGGGGCACAGATACGCAGTATTTT CASKTGGGTDTQYF
- - TRBJ2-7 TRBV10-2 TGCGCCAGCAGTGAGTCGAGAGTAGCTCTCTACGAGCAGTACTTC CASSESRVALYEQYF
- - TRBJ1-3 TRBV30 TGTGCCTGGAGTGTGGCACTAGGAAACACCATATATTTT CAWSVALGNTIYF
TRBD1 - TRBJ2-7 TRBV9 TGTGCCAGCAGCGTAGCCCCTGGGACAGGGGAGTCCGAGCAGTACTTC CASSVAPGTGESEQYF
- - TRBJ2-5 TRBV18 TGTGCCAGCTCACGGGCGCAAGAGACCCAGTACTTC CASSRAQETQYF
- - TRBJ2-1 TRBV9 TGTGCCAGCAGAGCGAACAATGAGCAGTTCTTC CASRANNEQFF
- - TRBJ1-1 TRBV6-1 TGTGCCAGCAGGGTGGGTCAGGGGACTGAAGCTTTCTTT CASRVGQGTEAFF
TRBD1 - TRBJ2-7 TRBV5-1 TGCGCCAGCAGCTATAATACAGGGGGCGGGTACGAGCAGTACTTC CASSYNTGGGYEQYF
- - TRBJ1-1 TRBV19 TGTGCCAGTAGAACGGGAGGGAAGAACACTGAAGCTTTCTTT CASRTGGKNTEAFF
- - TRBJ2-7 TRBV7-6 TGTGCCAGCAGCGAAACTAGGGCATACGAGCAGTACTTC CASSETRAYEQYF
TRBD1 - TRBJ2-7 TRBV5-1 TGCGCCAGCAGCACCGGGACAGGCCCCTACGAGCAGTACTTC CASSTGTGPYEQYF
TRBD1 - TRBJ2-7 TRBV7-2 TGTGCCAGCAGCCCCCCGGGACAGGGATTTTTTGGGTCAAACTACGAGCAGTACTTC CASSPPGQGFFGSNYEQYF
- - TRBJ1-3 TRBV6-5 TGTGCCAGCAGTTACTCGTACAGGGAACTAAACACCATATATTTT CASSYSYRELNTIYF
- - TRBJ2-1 TRBV6-5 TGTGCCAGCAGTTACTTGTCATCAGGTGAGCAGTTCTTC CASSYLSSGEQFF
TRBD1 - TRBJ1-5 TRBV18 TGTGCCAGCTCACCATCGGGGACAGGGGATCAGCCCCAGCATTTT CASSPSGTGDQPQHF
- - TRBJ2-3 TRBV5-1 TGCGCCAGCAGCTTGGGAGGGGGGGGCACAGATACGCAGTATTTT CASSLGGGGTDTQYF
TRBD1 - TRBJ1-6 TRBV14 TGTGCCAGCAGGCTTACAGGGGGCTGGAATTCACCCCTCCACTTT CASRLTGGWNSPLHF
- - TRBJ2-1 TRBV11-3 TGTGCCAGCAGCTCCCCGGTCGGGAGAGGACTACCGGGGGTCGGTGAGCAGTTCTTC CASSSPVGRGLPGVGEQFF
TRBD2 - TRBJ2-3 TRBV13 TGTGCCAGCAGCTTAGTTCTAGCGGGGGCAGATACGCAGTATTTT CASSLVLAGADTQYF
TRBD1 - TRBJ1-2 TRBV6-4 TGTGCCAGCAGTGTCCCGACAGGGGGGTCCCTTGGCTACACCTTC CASSVPTGGSLGYTF
- few TRBJ1-1 TRBV5-1 TGCGCCAGCAGCCAGAGGGGGGGGAACACTGAAGCTTTCTTT CASSQRGGNTEAFF
TRBD1 - TRBJ1-2 TRBV28 TGTGCCAGCACCTCTCGGACAGGACCCTCGGGCGGCTACACCTTC CASTSRTGPSGGYTF
- few TRBJ1-2 TRBV6-5 TGTGCCAGCAGCTTACAGGGTGCTCCTGGTGGCTACACCTTC CASSLQGAPGGYTF
TRBD2 - TRBJ2-2 TRBV5-5 TGTGCCAGCAAATTAGCGGGAGGGCTGGCCACCGGGGAGCTGTTTTTT CASKLAGGLATGELFF
- - TRBJ2-7 TRBV28 TGTGCCAGCAGTCCACCCCAGGGTCAAAGCCCCTACTACGAGCAGTACTTC CASSPPQGQSPYYEQYF
- large TRBJ2-1 TRBV6-1 TGTGCCAGCAGTTCTACCGCCGAATACAATGAGCAGTTCTTC CASSSTAEYNEQFF
- - TRBJ2-1 TRBV5-1 TGCGCCAGCAGCTTGGCCGCAGGGGTCCCCTACAATGAGCAGTTCTTC CASSLAAGVPYNEQFF
- - TRBJ2-1 TRBV6-1 TGTGCCAGCATTACCTGGCAAACCTACAATGAGCAGTTCTTC CASITWQTYNEQFF
- - TRBJ2-6 TRBV6-1 TGTGCCAGCCAATTTAGCTCTGGGGCCAACGTCCTGACTTTC CASQFSSGANVLTF